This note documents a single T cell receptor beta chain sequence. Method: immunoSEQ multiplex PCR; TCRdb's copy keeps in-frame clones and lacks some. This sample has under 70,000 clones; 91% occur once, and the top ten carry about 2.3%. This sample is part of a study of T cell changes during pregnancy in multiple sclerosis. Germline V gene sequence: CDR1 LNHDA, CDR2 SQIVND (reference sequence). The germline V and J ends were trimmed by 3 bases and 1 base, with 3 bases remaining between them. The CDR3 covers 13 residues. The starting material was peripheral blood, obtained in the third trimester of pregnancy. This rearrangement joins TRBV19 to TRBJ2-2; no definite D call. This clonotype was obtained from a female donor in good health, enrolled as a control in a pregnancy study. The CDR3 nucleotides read TGTGCCAGTAGTATCTGGAACACCGGGGAGCTGTTTTTT. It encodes CASSIWNTGELFF.